This is a list of T cell receptor beta chains from one sample in a study of beta chain features in type 1 diabetes. Produced via immunoSEQ multiplex PCR; TCRdb's table is partial and in-frame only. The data show approximately 600,000 clones, roughly 12% seen once. The sequencing sample was made of naive CD4+ T cells from blood. The receptors were sampled from a man between 25 and 39 years old with type 1 diabetes. Both conserved end residues are part of each CDR3.

cdr3_aa	j_call	v_call
CASSQPGGADTQYF	TRBJ2-3	TRBV5-4
CASSKIGQDRGLDTQYF	TRBJ2-3	TRBV21-1
CASSLTGTGNDEQFF	TRBJ2-1	TRBV5-1
CASSNLAYSYNEQFF	TRBJ2-1	TRBV11-1
CASSVRLVPDTQYF	TRBJ2-3	TRBV9
CASSRDRVNTGELFF	TRBJ2-2	TRBV7-9
CAWSVASGGLTDTQYF	TRBJ2-3	TRBV30
CASSLADPVAF	TRBJ1-2	TRBV7-9
CAISESPSFTGELFF	TRBJ2-2	TRBV10-3
CSVSRDSYEQYF	.	TRBV29-1
CASRGQGIGYGYTF	TRBJ1-2	TRBV28
CASSPTGTGLNEKLFF	TRBJ1-4	TRBV18
CASSLRPNTEAFF	TRBJ1-1	TRBV5-6
CASAPGPVNSPLHF	TRBJ1-6	TRBV4-3
CAISESGLTDTQYF	TRBJ2-3	TRBV10-3
CASSLASYNEQFF	TRBJ2-1	TRBV7-9
CASSIVKGPVRREKLFF	TRBJ1-4	TRBV19
CASSQEASGNGNTIYF	TRBJ1-3	TRBV4-3
CASRGGTSGYNEQFF	TRBJ2-1	TRBV18
CASSLGTPSTDTQYF	TRBJ2-3	TRBV7-3
CASRGPGELFF	TRBJ2-2	TRBV14
CASSPGTANTEAFF	TRBJ1-1	TRBV18
CASSRDREYEQYF	TRBJ2-7	TRBV11-3
CASSSAGSTDTQYF	TRBJ2-3	TRBV7-3
CASGRTVYDSPLHF	TRBJ1-6	TRBV6-5
CASSRGRSPTDTQYF	TRBJ2-3	TRBV5-6
CASSSLVAGVSYEQYF	TRBJ2-7	TRBV7-2